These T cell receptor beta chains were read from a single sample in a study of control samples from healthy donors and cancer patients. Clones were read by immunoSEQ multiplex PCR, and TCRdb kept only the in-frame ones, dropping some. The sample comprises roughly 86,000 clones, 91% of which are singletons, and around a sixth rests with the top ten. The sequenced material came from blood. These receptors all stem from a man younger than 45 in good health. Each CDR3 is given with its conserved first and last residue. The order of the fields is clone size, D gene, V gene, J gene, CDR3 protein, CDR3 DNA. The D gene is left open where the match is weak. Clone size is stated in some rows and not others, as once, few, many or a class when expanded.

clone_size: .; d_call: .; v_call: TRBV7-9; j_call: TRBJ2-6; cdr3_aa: CASSLGAGANVLTF; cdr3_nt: TGTGCCAGCAGCTTGGGGGCTGGGGCCAACGTCCTGACTTTC
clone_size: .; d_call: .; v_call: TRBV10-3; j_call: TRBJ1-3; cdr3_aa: CAIRDGRGSGNTIYF; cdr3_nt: TGTGCCATCAGGGACGGGAGGGGCTCTGGAAACACCATATATTTT
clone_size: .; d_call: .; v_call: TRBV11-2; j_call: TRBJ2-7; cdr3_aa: CASSSRPSYEQYF; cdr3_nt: TGTGCCAGCAGCTCTAGGCCCTCCTACGAGCAGTACTTC
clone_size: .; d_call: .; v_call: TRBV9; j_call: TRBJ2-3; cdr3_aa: CASSVSSTDTQYF; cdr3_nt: TGTGCCAGCAGCGTCTCTAGCACAGATACGCAGTATTTT
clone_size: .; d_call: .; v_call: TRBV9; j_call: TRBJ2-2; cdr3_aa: CASSVGGGSGELFF; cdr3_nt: TGTGCCAGCAGCGTAGGAGGAGGTTCCGGGGAGCTGTTTTTT
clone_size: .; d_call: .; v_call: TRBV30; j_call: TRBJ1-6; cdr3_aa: CAARGELVNSPLHF; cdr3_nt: TGTGCCGCCCGCGGTGAACTCGTTAATTCACCCCTCCACTTT
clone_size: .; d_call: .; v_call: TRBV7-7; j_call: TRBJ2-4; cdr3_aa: CASSFWRLAKNIQYF; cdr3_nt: TGTGCTAGCAGCTTTTGGCGCCTAGCCAAAAACATTCAGTACTTC
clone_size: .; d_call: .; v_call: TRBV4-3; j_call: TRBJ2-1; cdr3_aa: CASSQGQNTMRGQFF; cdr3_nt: TGCGCCAGCAGCCAAGGCCAGAATACAATGAGGGGGCAGTTCTTC
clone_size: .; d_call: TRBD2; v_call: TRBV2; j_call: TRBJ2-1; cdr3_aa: CASSEILAVNEQFF; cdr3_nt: TGTGCCAGCAGTGAAATACTAGCGGTTAATGAGCAGTTCTTC
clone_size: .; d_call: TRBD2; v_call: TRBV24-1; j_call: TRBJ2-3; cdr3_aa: CATSDLVGGAQYF; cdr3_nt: TGTGCCACCAGTGATTTGGTGGGAGGGGCGCAGTATTTT
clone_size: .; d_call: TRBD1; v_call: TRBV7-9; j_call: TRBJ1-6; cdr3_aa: CASSLTGGDSPLHF; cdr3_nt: TGTGCCAGCAGCTTGACAGGGGGCGATTCACCCCTCCACTTT
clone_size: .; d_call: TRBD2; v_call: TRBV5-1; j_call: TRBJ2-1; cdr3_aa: CASGGGKAGLGYNEQFF; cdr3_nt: TGCGCCAGCGGGGGCGGCAAAGCGGGACTAGGCTACAATGAGCAGTTCTTC
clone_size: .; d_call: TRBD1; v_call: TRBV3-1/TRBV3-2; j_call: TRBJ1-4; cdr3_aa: CASSPGTGATNEKLFF; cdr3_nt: TGTGCCAGCAGCCCCGGGACAGGGGCAACTAATGAAAAACTGTTTTTT
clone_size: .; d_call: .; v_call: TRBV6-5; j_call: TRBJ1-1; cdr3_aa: CASMKGSTEAFF; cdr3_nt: TGTGCCAGCATGAAGGGGAGCACTGAAGCTTTCTTT
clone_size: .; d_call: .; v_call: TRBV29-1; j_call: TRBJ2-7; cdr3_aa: CSVLESAYEQYF; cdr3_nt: TGCAGCGTCCTTGAGAGCGCCTACGAGCAGTACTTC
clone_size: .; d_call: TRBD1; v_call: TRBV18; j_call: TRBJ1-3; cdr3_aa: CASSPQDRVLRPGNTIYF; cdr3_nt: TGTGCCAGCTCACCACAAGACAGGGTTTTAAGGCCTGGAAACACCATATATTTT
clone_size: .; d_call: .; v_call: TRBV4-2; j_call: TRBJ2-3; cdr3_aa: CASSQDLMGARYTDTQYF; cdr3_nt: TGTGCCAGCAGCCAAGATCTAATGGGGGCTCGGTACACAGATACGCAGTATTTT
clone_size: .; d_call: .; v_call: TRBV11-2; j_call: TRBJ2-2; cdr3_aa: CASSTDRHTGELFF; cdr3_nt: TGTGCCAGCAGCACAGACAGACACACCGGGGAGCTGTTTTTT
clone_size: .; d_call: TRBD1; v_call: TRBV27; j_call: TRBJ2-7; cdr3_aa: CASSLGTGPYEQYF; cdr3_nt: TGTGCCAGCAGTTTAGGGACAGGGCCCTACGAGCAGTACTTC
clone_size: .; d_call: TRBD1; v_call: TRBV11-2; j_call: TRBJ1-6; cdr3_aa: CASSSGQGNNSPLHF; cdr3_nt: TGTGCCAGCAGCTCGGGACAGGGAAATAATTCACCCCTCCACTTT
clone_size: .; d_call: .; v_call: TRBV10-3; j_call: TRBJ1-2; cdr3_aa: CAISEGVGDYGYTF; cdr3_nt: TGTGCCATCAGTGAGGGGGTCGGGGACTATGGCTACACCTTC
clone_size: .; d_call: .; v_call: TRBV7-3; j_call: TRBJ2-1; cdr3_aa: CASSSLAVSSYNEQFF; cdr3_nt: TGTGCCAGCAGCTCATTAGCGGTAAGCTCCTACAATGAGCAGTTCTTC
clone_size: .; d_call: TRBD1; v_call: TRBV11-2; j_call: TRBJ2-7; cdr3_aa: CASSLDPTGAGEQYF; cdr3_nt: TGTGCCAGCAGCTTAGATCCCACAGGGGCGGGCGAGCAGTACTTC
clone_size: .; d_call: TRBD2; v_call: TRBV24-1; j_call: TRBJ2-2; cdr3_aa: CATSDGDLAGGRTGELFF; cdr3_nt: TGTGCCACCAGTGATGGGGACTTAGCGGGAGGGAGAACCGGGGAGCTGTTTTTT
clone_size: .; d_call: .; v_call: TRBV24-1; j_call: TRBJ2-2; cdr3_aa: CATSDPFTGELFF; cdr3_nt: TGTGCCACCAGTGACCCGTTCACCGGGGAGCTGTTTTTT
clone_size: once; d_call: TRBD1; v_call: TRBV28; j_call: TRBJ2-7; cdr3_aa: CATGQGVYEQYF; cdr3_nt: TGTGCCACCGGACAGGGGGTCTACGAGCAGTACTTC
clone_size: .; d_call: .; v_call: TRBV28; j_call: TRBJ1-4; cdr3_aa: CASSLGSTGRLFF; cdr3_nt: TGTGCCAGCAGTCTCGGGAGTACAGGGAGACTGTTTTTT
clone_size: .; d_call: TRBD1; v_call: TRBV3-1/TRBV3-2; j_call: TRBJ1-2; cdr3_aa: CASSPAGGTNYGYTF; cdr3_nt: TGTGCCAGCAGCCCTGCAGGGGGTACGAACTATGGCTACACCTTC
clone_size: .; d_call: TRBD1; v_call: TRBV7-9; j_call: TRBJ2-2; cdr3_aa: CASSPRTGSTGELFF; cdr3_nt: TGTGCCAGCAGCCCCCGGACAGGGAGCACCGGGGAGCTGTTTTTT
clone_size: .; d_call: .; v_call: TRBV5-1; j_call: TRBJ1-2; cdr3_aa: CASSLGEGANYGYTF; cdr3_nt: TGCGCCAGCAGCTTGGGAGAGGGGGCTAACTATGGCTACACCTTC
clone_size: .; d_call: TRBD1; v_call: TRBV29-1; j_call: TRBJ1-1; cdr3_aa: CSVVGDRVSAEAFF; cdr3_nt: TGCAGCGTTGTGGGTGACAGGGTGTCGGCTGAAGCTTTCTTT
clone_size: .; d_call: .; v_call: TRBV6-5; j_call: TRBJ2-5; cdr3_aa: CASSYSTGAGQETQYF; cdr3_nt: TGTGCCAGCAGTTACTCTACGGGGGCGGGACAAGAGACCCAGTACTTC
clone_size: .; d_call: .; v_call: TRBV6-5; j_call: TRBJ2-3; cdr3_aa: CASRGGRWSTDTQYF; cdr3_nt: TGTGCCAGCAGGGGTGGGCGTTGGAGCACAGATACGCAGTATTTT
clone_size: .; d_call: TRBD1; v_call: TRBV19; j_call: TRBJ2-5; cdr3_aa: CASSTGQGAMETQYF; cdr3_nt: TGTGCCAGTAGTACGGGACAGGGAGCGATGGAGACCCAGTACTTC
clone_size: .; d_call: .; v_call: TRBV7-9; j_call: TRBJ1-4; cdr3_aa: CASSFHRVGDAEKLFF; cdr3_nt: TGTGCCAGCAGCTTCCATCGAGTCGGTGATGCTGAAAAACTGTTTTTT
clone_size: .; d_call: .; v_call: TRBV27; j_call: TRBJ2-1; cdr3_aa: CASGTGTEQFF; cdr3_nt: TGTGCCAGCGGAACAGGGACTGAGCAGTTCTTC
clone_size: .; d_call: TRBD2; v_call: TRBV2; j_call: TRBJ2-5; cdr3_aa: CASRGTSGGRETQYF; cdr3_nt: TGTGCCAGCAGGGGGACTAGCGGGGGGCGAGAGACCCAGTACTTC
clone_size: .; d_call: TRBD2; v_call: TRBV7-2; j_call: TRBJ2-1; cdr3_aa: CASSERGLRNEQFF; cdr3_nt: TGTGCCAGCAGCGAGCGGGGTCTGAGGAATGAGCAGTTCTTC
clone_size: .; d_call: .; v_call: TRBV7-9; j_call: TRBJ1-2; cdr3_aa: CASGQAGARRDGYTF; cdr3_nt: TGTGCCAGCGGCCAGGCAGGGGCGCGAAGGGATGGCTACACCTTC
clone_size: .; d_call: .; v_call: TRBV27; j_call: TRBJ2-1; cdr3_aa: CASSILFGGGPNNEQFF; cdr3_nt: TGTGCCAGCAGTATTCTCTTCGGGGGAGGACCAAACAATGAGCAGTTCTTC
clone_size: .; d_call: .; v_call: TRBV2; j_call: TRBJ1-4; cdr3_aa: CASRSGAMGEKLFF; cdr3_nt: TGTGCCAGCAGGTCTGGGGCAATGGGGGAAAAACTGTTTTTT
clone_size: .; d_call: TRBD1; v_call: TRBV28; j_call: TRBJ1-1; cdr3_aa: CASSLTGGANTEAFF; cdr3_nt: TGTGCCAGCAGTTTGACAGGGGGCGCGAACACTGAAGCTTTCTTT
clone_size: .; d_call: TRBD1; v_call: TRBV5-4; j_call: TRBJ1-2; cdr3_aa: CASSLGTGSYGYTF; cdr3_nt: TGTGCCAGCAGCTTAGGGACAGGGAGCTATGGCTACACCTTC
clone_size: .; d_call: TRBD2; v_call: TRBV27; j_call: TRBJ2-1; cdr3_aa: CASWTSWINEQFF; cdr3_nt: TGTGCCAGCTGGACTAGCTGGATCAATGAGCAGTTCTTC
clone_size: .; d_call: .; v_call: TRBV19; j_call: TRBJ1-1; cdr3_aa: CASSIRAAMNTEAFF; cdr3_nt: TGTGCCAGTAGTATAAGGGCCGCCATGAACACTGAAGCTTTCTTT